A selection of T cell receptor beta chains follows, all from one sample in a study of cytomegalovirus exposure and HLA in healthy donors. Sequencing used immunoSEQ multiplex PCR; TCRdb keeps in-frame clones, though not all of them. Among 110,000 or so clones listed, 78% were seen once. Material: PBMCs. The source of these receptors is a young man in good health and CMV-seronegative. CDR3s include the opening cysteine and the closing phenylalanine or tryptophan. A D gene is named only where the DNA matches it firmly. Some rows have no size entry. The others give once, few or many, or a class for an expanded clone.

d_call j_call clone_size v_call cdr3_aa cdr3_nt
TRBD2 TRBJ2-7 NA TRBV11-2 CASSLDSKRGPHYEQYF TGTGCCAGCAGCTTAGATAGCAAGCGGGGTCCCCACTACGAGCAGTACTTC
NA TRBJ2-7 NA TRBV4-1 CASGDSLRSYEQYF TGCGCCAGCGGGGACTCCCTAAGATCCTACGAGCAGTACTTC
TRBD1 TRBJ1-5 NA TRBV19 CATRDRANQPQHF TGTGCCACCCGGGACAGGGCCAATCAGCCCCAGCATTTT
NA TRBJ2-6 NA TRBV5-4 CASSSPQGGNSGANVLTF TGTGCCAGCAGCTCCCCCCAGGGGGGCAACTCTGGGGCCAACGTCCTGACTTTC
TRBD1 TRBJ1-6 NA TRBV30 CAWGQGGAPLHF TGTGCCTGGGGACAGGGTGGTGCACCCCTCCACTTT
NA TRBJ2-2 once TRBV7-9 CASSFHLVLDTGELFF TGTGCCAGCAGCTTTCACCTAGTCTTGGACACCGGGGAGCTGTTTTTT
NA TRBJ1-2 NA TRBV6-5 CASADRPLYGYTF TGTGCCAGCGCTGACAGACCTCTCTATGGCTACACCTTC
NA TRBJ2-1 NA TRBV9 CASSVESRRNEQFF TGTGCCAGCAGCGTAGAGAGCAGGCGAAATGAGCAGTTCTTC
TRBD1 TRBJ2-7 NA TRBV10-3 CAISEVTGGHEQYF TGTGCCATCAGTGAGGTAACAGGGGGCCACGAGCAGTACTTC
TRBD1 TRBJ2-7 NA TRBV28 CASSLGTGAPYEQYF TGTGCCAGCAGTTTGGGGACAGGGGCCCCTTACGAGCAGTACTTC
TRBD1 TRBJ2-7 NA TRBV10-2 CASRRTGGSYEQYF TGCGCCAGCAGAAGGACAGGGGGCTCCTACGAGCAGTACTTC
NA TRBJ2-3 NA TRBV5-1 CASSPPGGRVGADTQYF TGCGCCAGCAGCCCCCCCGGGGGGCGGGTTGGGGCAGATACGCAGTATTTT
TRBD1 TRBJ2-7 NA TRBV7-9 CASSLGQGYDEQYF TGTGCCAGCAGCTTGGGACAGGGGTACGACGAGCAGTACTTC
TRBD1 TRBJ2-3 NA TRBV14 CASSQRDRGTDTQYF TGTGCCAGCAGCCAACGGGACAGGGGCACAGATACGCAGTATTTT
TRBD1 TRBJ2-1 NA TRBV6-5 CASSYPRTGGYNEQFF TGTGCCAGCAGTTACCCACGGACAGGGGGGTACAATGAGCAGTTCTTC
NA TRBJ1-5 NA TRBV7-8 CASSLDRAGNQPQHF TGTGCCAGCAGCTTAGACAGGGCGGGCAATCAGCCCCAGCATTTT
NA TRBJ1-3 NA TRBV13 CASRNTGLGNTIYF TGTGCCAGCAGAAATACAGGGTTGGGAAACACCATATATTTT